Each of the 27 T cell receptor beta chains below was sequenced from the same sample in a study of monozygotic twins with inflammatory bowel disease. After re-calling the 5' RACE reads, TCRdb lists one entry per CDR3 protein, DNA absent. The specimen's table records 150,000 to 200,000 distinct CDR3 sequences. Sequencing was done on a sample of blood. The source is a human donor with ulcerative colitis or Crohn's disease, or a healthy co-twin of an affected twin (not recorded which).

The chain is built from TRBV5-4 and TRBJ2-1; TCRdb's D gene call, TRBD2, goes unchecked for lack of DNA. This CDR3 is built from 17 residues. Per germline, CDR1 SGHNT and CDR2 YYREEE (reference sequence). CDR3 amino acids: CASSPIGLAVRRNEQFF.

The chain is built from TRBV13 and TRBJ1-1; TCRdb outputs TRBD1, but without DNA this stays unchecked. This CDR3 contains 12 residues. In germline, CDR1 is PRHDT, CDR2 FYEKMQ (reference sequence). CDR3 residues: CASTGENTAAFF. The whole variable domain, remainder taken from reference TRBV13 and TRBJ1-1, is AAGVIQSPRHLIKEKRETATLKCYPIPRHDTVYWYQQGPGQDPQFLISFYEKMQSDKGSIPDRFSAQQFSDYHSELNMSSLELGDSALYFCASTGENTAAFFGQGTRLTVV.

This chain connects TRBV5-6 to TRBJ2-7. The germline CDR1 and CDR2 sequences are SGHDT and YYEEEE. The CDR3 loop spans 12 amino acids. The CDR3 spells CASSRDSYEQYF.

CDR3 loop: CASSFPEGTEAFF. The chain employs TRBV7-2 and TRBJ1-1. The length of the CDR3 is 13 residues. CDR1 is SGHTA and CDR2 is FQGNSA in the germline V gene.

The gene calls are TRBV28 and TRBJ2-1; TCRdb selects TRBD2, and the lack of DNA leaves this call unchecked. The CDR3 runs to 16 residues. The V gene's germline CDR1 is MDHEN and CDR2 SYDVKM. The chain's CDR3 is CASSLTPTSADNEQFF.

The J gene is TRBJ1-2, the V gene TRBV5-1; TCRdb selects TRBD1, and the lack of DNA leaves this call unchecked. Per the germline V gene, CDR1 is SGHRS and CDR2 is YFSETQ. The length of the CDR3 is 14 residues. The CDR3 spells CASSLEGVNYGYTF.

This chain joins TRBV5-1 and TRBJ2-3. CDR1 is SGHRS, CDR2 YFSETQ, per germline. The CDR3 covers 15 residues. The CDR3 loop reads CASSWADGRTDTQYF.

The chain is built from TRBV20-1 and TRBJ2-7. Germline V gene sequence: CDR1 DFQATT, CDR2 SNEGSKA (reference sequence). The length of the CDR3 is 14 residues. CDR3: CSARVGSDPYEQYF.

V gene TRBV9 combines with J gene TRBJ2-7; TCRdb proposes TRBD1, but this gene call is untestable without DNA. The germline gives CDR1 SGDLS, CDR2 YYNGEE. The CDR3 contains 13 residues. CDR3 sequence reads: CASSLNPDGGQYF.

V usage is TRBV7-2 and J usage is TRBJ2-5; TCRdb's D gene call, TRBD2, goes unchecked for lack of DNA. The germline V gene encodes CDR1 SGHTA and CDR2 FQGNSA. CDR3 size: 14 residues. Here the CDR3 reads CASSLPAGRETQYF.

V and J are TRBV6-5 and TRBJ2-1; the D call of TRBD1 rests on TCRdb alone, since no DNA is present to check it. The V gene's germline CDR1 is MNHEY and CDR2 SVGAGI. The CDR3 is made up of 14 amino acids. CDR3 loop: CASSYRGRGNEQFF.

The chain uses TRBV5-4 and TRBJ2-1; TCRdb proposes TRBD1, but this gene call is untestable without DNA. Germline CDR1 SGHNT, CDR2 YYREEE (reference sequence). This CDR3 contains 18 residues. The CDR3 is CASSLPMGSGKGGNEQFF.

This chain links TRBV20-1 with TRBJ1-1; TCRdb reports TRBD1, a call that lacks DNA to check it against. The CDR3 consists of 14 residues. Per germline, CDR1 DFQATT and CDR2 SNEGSKA (reference sequence). The CDR3 here is CSARAGTTNTEAFF.

This chain uses TRBV14 with TRBJ2-1. The CDR3 extends over 14 amino acids. CDR1 and CDR2 (germline): SGHDN, FVKESK. The CDR3 spells CASSLPSSYNEQFF.

The chain is built from TRBV7-2 and TRBJ2-1; checking the TCRdb D call of TRBD1 is not possible without DNA. This CDR3 has 16 amino acids. Germline V gives CDR1 SGHTA, CDR2 FQGNSA. CDR3 amino acids: CASTRGGGRPYNEQFF.

The chain has TRBV7-9 and TRBJ2-1. This CDR3 spans 16 amino acids. Germline lookup yields CDR1 SEHNR and CDR2 FQNEAQ (reference sequence). The CDR3 region is CASSFLGGSSYNEQFF.

This chain joins TRBV5-1 and TRBJ1-1; TCRdb's D gene call, TRBD1, goes unchecked for lack of DNA. The CDR3 totals 14 residues. Per germline, CDR1 SGHRS and CDR2 YFSETQ. The CDR3 reads CASSYRDTNTEAFF.

The chain carries TRBV5-1 and TRBJ1-2; TCRdb proposes TRBD1, but this gene call is untestable without DNA. Germline V CDR1 and CDR2: SGHRS, YFSETQ. The CDR3 contains 17 residues. The CDR3 loop is CASSLERGGQGADGYTF.

The V and J genes are TRBV20-1 and TRBJ2-7; the D call from TCRdb, TRBD1, cannot be confirmed without DNA. Germline V gene data show CDR1 as DFQATT and CDR2 as SNEGSKA (reference sequence). The CDR3 spans 14 residues. This chain's CDR3 is CSAREIGRYYEQYF.

V gene TRBV12-3 or TRBV12-4 combines with J gene TRBJ1-5; TCRdb designates TRBD1, a call that cannot be tested without DNA. This CDR3 is 14 amino acids long. The CDR3 sequence: CASSWDSRNQPQHF.

V usage is TRBV19 and J usage is TRBJ1-5; TCRdb gives TRBD1 as the D gene, but with no DNA this cannot be confirmed. This CDR3 region has 13 residues. Germline V lookup: CDR1 LNHDA, CDR2 SQIVND (reference sequence). CDR3 residues: CASSPGSYQPQHF.

The CDR3 sequence: CSARDTTQNTEAFF. V is TRBV20-1 and J is TRBJ1-1. CDR1 and CDR2 from the germline V gene are DFQATT and SNEGSKA (reference sequence). This CDR3 has 14 amino acids.

CDR3: CSAWHGEHQPQHF. The V gene is TRBV20-1, the J gene TRBJ1-5. CDR3 length equals 13 residues. Germline CDR1 is DFQATT and CDR2 is SNEGSKA (reference sequence).

This chain links TRBV13 with TRBJ2-5. The CDR3 sequence is 14 residues long. Germline lookup yields CDR1 PRHDT and CDR2 FYEKMQ (reference sequence). CDR3 region: CASSLARTWETQYF. Combining the CDR3 with reference TRBV13 and TRBJ2-5 gives the whole variable domain AAGVIQSPRHLIKEKRETATLKCYPIPRHDTVYWYQQGPGQDPQFLISFYEKMQSDKGSIPDRFSAQQFSDYHSELNMSSLELGDSALYFCASSLARTWETQYFGPGTRLLVL.

The gene calls are TRBV12-3 or TRBV12-4 and TRBJ1-6; lacking DNA, the TRBD1 call made by TCRdb goes unchecked. The length of the CDR3 is 15 residues. The CDR3 reads CASSLGQALTSPLHF.

This chain's CDR3 is CASSLRLQTQETQYF. V is TRBV7-9 and J is TRBJ2-5. Germline V CDR1 and CDR2: SEHNR, FQNEAQ (reference sequence). The CDR3 totals 15 residues.

This rearrangement joins TRBV19 to TRBJ1-3. Germline lookup yields CDR1 LNHDA and CDR2 SQIVND (reference sequence). This CDR3 is built from 16 residues. The CDR3 region is CASFGARSNSGNTIYF.